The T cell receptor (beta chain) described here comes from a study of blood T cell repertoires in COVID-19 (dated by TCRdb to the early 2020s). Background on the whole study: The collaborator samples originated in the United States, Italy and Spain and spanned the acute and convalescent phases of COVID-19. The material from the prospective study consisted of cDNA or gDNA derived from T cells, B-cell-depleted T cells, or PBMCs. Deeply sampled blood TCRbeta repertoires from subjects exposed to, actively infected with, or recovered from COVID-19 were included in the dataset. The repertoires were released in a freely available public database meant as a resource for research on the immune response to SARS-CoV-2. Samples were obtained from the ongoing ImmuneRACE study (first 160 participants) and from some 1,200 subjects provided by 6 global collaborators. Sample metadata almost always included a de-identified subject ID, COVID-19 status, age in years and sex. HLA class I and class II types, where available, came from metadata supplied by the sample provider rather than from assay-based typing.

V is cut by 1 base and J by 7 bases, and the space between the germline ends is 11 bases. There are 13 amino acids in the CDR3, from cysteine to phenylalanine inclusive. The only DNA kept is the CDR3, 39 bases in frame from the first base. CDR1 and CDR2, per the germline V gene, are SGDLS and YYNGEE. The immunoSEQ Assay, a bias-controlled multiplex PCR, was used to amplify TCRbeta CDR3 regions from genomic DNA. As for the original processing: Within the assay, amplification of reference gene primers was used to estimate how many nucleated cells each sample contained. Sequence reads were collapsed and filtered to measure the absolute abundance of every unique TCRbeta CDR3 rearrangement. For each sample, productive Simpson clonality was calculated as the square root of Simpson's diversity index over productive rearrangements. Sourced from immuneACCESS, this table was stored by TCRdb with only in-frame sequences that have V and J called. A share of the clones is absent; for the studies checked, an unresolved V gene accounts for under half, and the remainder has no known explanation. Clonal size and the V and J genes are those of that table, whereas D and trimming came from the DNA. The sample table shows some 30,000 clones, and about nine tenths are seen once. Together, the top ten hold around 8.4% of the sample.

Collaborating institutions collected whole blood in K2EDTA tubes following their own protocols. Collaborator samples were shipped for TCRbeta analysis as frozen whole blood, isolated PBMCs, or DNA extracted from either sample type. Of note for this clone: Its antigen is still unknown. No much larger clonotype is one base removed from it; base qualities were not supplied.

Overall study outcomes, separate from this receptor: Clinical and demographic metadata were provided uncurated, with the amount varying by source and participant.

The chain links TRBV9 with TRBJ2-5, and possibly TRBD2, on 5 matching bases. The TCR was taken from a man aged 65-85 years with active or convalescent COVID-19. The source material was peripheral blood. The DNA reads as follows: TGTGCCAGCAGCGTAAATAGTGGAGGGACCCAGTACTTC. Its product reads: CASSVNSGGTQYF.